This TCR beta chain was found in a study of cytotoxic CD8 clonotypes in ibrutinib-treated CLL. Turning to the study itself: Within the patient group, 11 were relapsed/refractory and some 16 treatment-naive, and 17 were IGHV unmutated. Findings of the study overall: Exceeding age-matched healthy donors, baseline clonality also tracked the counts of circulating CD8+ T cells. Under treatment, the uncommon public clonotypes either contracted or remained stable.

This clone showed up just a few times. What it binds is not known. The method was immunoSEQ multiplex PCR; TCRdb's version includes in-frame clones alone and lacks a portion of them. The repertoire holds around 52,000 clones, with 50% to 70% as singletons. The specimen comprised PBMCs, sampled after 24 months of ibrutinib treatment. The sequence came from a human donor with chronic lymphocytic leukemia.

The CDR3 region has the DNA TGTGCCAGCAGCGCGGACAGGGGGAACACTGAAGCTTTCTTT. Amino acid sequence: CASSADRGNTEAFF. V gene TRBV2 combines with J gene TRBJ1-1; TRBD1 matches at 9 bases. Per germline, CDR1 SNHLY and CDR2 FYNNEI. The CDR3 is 14 residues long. V trimming: 6 bases; J trimming: 1 base; junction bases outside the gene matches: 3. The whole variable domain, remainder taken from reference TRBV2 and TRBJ1-1, is EPEVTQTPSHQVTQMGQEVILRCVPISNHLYFYWYRQILGQKVEFLVSFYNNEISEKSEIFDDQFSVERPDGSNFTLKIRSTKLEDSAMYFCASSADRGNTEAFFGQGTRLTVV.